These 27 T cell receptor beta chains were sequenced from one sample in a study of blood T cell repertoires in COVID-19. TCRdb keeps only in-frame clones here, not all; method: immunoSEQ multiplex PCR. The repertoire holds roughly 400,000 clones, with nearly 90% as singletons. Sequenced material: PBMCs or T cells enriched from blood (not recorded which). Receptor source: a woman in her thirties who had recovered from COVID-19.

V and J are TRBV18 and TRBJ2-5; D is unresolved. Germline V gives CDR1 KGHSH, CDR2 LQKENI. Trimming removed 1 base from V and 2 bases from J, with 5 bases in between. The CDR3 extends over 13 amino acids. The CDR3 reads CASSPLTQETQYF. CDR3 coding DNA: TGTGCCAGCTCACCACTTACTCAAGAGACCCAGTACTTC.

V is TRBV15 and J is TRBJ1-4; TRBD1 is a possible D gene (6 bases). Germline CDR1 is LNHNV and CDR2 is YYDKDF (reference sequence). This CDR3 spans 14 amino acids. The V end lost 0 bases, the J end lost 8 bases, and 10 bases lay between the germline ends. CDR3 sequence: CATSRDQGSEKLFF. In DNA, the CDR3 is TGTGCCACCAGCAGAGATCAGGGGAGCGAAAAACTGTTTTTT.

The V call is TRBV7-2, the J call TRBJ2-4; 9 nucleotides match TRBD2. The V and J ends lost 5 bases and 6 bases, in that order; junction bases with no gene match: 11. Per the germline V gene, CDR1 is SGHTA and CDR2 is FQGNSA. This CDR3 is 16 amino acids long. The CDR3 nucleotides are TGTGCCAGCAGCCTCCTATCAATAGCGGGGGCAAACATTCAGTACTTC. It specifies CASSLLSIAGANIQYF.

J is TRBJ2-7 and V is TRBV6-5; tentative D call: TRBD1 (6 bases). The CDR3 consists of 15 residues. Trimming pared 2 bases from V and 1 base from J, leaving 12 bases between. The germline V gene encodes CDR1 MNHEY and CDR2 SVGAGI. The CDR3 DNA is TGTGCCAGCAGTTACCCCAACAGGGAGTCCTACGAGCAGTACTTC. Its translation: CASSYPNRESYEQYF.

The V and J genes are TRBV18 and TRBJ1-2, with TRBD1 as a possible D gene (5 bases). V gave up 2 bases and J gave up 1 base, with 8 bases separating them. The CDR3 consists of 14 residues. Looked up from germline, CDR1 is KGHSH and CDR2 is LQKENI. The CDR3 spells CASSPATDNYGYTF. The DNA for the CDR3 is TGTGCCAGCTCACCAGCGACAGATAACTATGGCTACACCTTC.

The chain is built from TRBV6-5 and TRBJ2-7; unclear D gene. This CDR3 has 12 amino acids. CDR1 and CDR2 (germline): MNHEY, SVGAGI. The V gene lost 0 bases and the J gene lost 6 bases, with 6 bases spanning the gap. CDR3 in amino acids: CASSYSSTEQYF. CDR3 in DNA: TGTGCCAGCAGTTACTCATCTACCGAGCAGTACTTC.

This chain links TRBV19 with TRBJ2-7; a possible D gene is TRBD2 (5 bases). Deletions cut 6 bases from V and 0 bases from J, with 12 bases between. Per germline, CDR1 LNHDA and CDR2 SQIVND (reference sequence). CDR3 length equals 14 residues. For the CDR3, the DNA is TGTGCCAGTAGCCGTTCGGGGAGCTCCTACGAGCAGTACTTC. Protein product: CASSRSGSSYEQYF.

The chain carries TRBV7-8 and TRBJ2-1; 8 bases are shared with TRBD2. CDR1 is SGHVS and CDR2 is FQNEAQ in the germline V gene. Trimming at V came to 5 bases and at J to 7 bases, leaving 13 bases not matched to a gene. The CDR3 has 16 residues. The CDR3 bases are TGTGCCAGCAGCCCCGAGGGGCGGGAGGTTTTGAATGAGCAGTTCTTC. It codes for CASSPEGREVLNEQFF.

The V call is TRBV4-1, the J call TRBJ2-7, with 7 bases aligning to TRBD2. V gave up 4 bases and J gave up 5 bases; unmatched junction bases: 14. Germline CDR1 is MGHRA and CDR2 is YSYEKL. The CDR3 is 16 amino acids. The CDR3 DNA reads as TGCGCCAGCAGCCTCACCCCGGGGCGGGAGTCCCACGAGCAGTACTTC. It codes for CASSLTPGRESHEQYF.

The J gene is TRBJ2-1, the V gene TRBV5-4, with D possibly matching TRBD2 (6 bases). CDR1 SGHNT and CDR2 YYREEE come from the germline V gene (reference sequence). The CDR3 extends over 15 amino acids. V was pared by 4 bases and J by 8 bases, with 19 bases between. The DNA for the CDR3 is TGTGCCAGCAGCCCTGGGCTTCTAGCGAAGGATGAGCAGTTCTTC. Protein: CASSPGLLAKDEQFF.

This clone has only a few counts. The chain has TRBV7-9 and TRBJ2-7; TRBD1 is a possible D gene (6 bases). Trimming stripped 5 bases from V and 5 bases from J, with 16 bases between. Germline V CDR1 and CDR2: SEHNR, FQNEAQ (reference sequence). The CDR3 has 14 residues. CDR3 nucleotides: TGTGCCAGCAGCCATTCACAGGGTCTTCACGAGCAGTACTTC. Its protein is CASSHSQGLHEQYF.

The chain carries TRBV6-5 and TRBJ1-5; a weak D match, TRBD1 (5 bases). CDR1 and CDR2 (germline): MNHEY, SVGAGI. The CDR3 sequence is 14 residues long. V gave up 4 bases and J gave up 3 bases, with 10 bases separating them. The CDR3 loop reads CASSSQGSNQPQHF. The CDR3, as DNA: TGTGCCAGCAGTTCCCAGGGTTCCAATCAGCCCCAGCATTTT.

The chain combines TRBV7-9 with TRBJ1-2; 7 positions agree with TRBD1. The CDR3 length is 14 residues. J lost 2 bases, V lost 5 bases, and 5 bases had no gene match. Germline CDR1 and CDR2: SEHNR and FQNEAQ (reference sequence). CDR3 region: CASSPQGGNYGYTF. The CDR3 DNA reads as TGTGCCAGCAGCCCCCAGGGGGGAAACTATGGCTACACCTTC.

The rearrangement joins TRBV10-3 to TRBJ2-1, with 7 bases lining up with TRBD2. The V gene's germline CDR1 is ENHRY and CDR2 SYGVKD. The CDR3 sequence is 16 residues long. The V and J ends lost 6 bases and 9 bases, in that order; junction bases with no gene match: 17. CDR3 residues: CAIRGTSGGVVGEQFF. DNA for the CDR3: TGTGCCATCAGAGGAACAAGTGGGGGGGTGGTCGGTGAGCAGTTCTTC.

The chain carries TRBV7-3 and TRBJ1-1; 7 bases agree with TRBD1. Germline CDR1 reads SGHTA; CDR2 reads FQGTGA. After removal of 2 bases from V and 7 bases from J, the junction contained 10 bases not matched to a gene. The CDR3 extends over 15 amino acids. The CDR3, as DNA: TGTGCCAGCAGCTTACGTCAGGGGGTGTTCGTTGAAGCTTTCTTT. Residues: CASSLRQGVFVEAFF.

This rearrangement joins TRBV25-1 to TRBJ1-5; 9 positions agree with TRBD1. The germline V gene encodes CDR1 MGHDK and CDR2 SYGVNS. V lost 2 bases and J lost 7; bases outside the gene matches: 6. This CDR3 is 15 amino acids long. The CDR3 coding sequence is TGTGCCAGCAGTGAAACGGACAGGGGTGACCAGCCCCAGCATTTT. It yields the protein CASSETDRGDQPQHF. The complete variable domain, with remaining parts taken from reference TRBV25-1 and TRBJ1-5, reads EADIYQTPRYLVIGTGKKITLECSQTMGHDKMYWYQQDPGMELHLIHYSYGVNSTEKGDLSSESTVSRIRTEHFPLTLESARPSHTSQYLCASSETDRGDQPQHFGDGTRLSIL.

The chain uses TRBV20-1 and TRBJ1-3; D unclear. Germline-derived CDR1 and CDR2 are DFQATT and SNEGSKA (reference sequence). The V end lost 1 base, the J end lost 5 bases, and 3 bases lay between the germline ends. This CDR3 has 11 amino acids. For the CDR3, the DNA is TGCAGTGCTAGAGTCAGAAACACCATATATTTT. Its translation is CSARVRNTIYF.

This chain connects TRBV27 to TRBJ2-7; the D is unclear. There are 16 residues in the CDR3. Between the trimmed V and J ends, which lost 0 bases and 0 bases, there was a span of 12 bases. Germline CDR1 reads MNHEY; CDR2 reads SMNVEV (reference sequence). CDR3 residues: CASSLSWRLDSYEQYF. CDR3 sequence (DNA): TGTGCCAGCAGTTTATCATGGCGCCTAGACTCCTACGAGCAGTACTTC.

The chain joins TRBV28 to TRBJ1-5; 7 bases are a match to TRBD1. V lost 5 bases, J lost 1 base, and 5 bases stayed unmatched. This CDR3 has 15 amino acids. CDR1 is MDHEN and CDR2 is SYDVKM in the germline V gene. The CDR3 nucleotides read TGTGCCAGCAGTGCCGAGGGGGCGAGCAATCAGCCCCAGCATTTT. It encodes CASSAEGASNQPQHF.

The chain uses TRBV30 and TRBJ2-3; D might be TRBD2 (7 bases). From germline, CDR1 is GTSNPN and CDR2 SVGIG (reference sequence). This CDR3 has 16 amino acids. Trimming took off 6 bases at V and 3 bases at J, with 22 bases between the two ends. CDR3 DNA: TGTGCCTGTAGGGGCGGGGGCCCGCCGGGGACAGATACGCAGTATTTT. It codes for CACRGGGPPGTDTQYF. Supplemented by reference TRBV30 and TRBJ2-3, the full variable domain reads SQTIHQWPATLVQPVGSPLSLECTVEGTSNPNLYWYRQAAGRGLQLLFYSVGIGQISSEVPQNLSASRPQDRQFILSSKKLLLSDSGFYLCACRGGGPPGTDTQYFGPGTRLTVL.

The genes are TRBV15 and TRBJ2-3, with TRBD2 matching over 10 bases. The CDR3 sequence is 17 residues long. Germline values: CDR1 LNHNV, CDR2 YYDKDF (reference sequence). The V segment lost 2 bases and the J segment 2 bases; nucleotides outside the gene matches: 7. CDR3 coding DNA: TGTGCCACCAGCAGACTACAGACTAGCGGGTACACAGATACGCAGTATTTT. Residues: CATSRLQTSGYTDTQYF.

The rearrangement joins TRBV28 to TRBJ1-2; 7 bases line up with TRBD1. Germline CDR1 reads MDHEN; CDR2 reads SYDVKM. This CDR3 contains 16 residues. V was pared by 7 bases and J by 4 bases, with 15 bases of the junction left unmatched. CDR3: CASNSAPGQSFYGYTF. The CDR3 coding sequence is TGTGCCAGCAATTCCGCCCCGGGACAGTCCTTCTATGGCTACACCTTC.

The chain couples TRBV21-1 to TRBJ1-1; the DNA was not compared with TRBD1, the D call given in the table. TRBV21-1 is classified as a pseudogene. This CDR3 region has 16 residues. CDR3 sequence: CASSKGDQGLNTEAFF. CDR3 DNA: TGTGCCAGCAGCAAAGGCGATCAGGGGCTGAACACTGAAGCTTTCTTT.

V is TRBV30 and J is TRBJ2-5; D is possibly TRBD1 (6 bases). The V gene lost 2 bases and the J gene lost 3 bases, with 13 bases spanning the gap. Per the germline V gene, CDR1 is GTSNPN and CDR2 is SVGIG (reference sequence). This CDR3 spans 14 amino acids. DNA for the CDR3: TGTGCCTGGAGTATAGGTCAGGGGAAAGAGACCCAGTACTTC. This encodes CAWSIGQGKETQYF. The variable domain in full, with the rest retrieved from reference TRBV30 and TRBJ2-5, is SQTIHQWPATLVQPVGSPLSLECTVEGTSNPNLYWYRQAAGRGLQLLFYSVGIGQISSEVPQNLSASRPQDRQFILSSKKLLLSDSGFYLCAWSIGQGKETQYFGPGTRLLVL.

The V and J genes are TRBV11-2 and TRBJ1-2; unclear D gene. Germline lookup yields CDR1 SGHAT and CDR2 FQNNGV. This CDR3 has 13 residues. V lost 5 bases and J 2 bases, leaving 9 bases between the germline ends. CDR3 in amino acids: CASSRDGNYGYTF. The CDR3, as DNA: TGTGCCAGCAGCCGAGACGGGAACTATGGCTACACCTTC.

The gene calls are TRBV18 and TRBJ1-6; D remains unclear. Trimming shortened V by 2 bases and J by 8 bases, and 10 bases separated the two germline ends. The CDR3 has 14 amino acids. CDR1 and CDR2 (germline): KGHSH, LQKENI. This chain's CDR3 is CASSPGGAHSPLHF. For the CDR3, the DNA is TGTGCCAGCTCACCAGGCGGTGCGCATTCACCCCTCCACTTT.

Here the CDR3 DNA reads TGTGCCAGCAGCTTTAGACAGGTCTATAATTCACCCCTCCACTTT. Its translation: CASSFRQVYNSPLHF. The chain is built from TRBV7-2 and TRBJ1-6; weak D call: TRBD1 (6 bases). The CDR3 runs 15 residues. The V gene's germline CDR1 is SGHTA and CDR2 FQGNSA. V was pared by 3 bases and J by 3 bases, with 9 bases between.